This TCR beta chain was recorded in a study of cytomegalovirus exposure and HLA in healthy donors. The CDR3 has 14 amino acids. The V and J ends lost 2 bases and 2 bases respectively, with 8 bases between them. The germline V gene has CDR1 SGHDT and CDR2 YYEEEE. General study points: In an earlier analysis, in fewer than 700 donors, most V segments appeared productive either ~87% or ~30% of the time.

A multiplex PCR was run with 60 Vbeta primers and 13 Jbeta primers. Libraries were prepared by immunoSEQ multiplex PCR; TCRdb keeps only in-frame clonotypes and omits some of them. The sample has fewer than 200,000 clones; more than 80% are singletons. A remark on this clone: As yet, its antigen is unknown.

The receptor was derived from a woman in her forties or fifties in good health and CMV-seronegative. Sequenced material: PBMCs. The chain uses TRBV5-6 and TRBJ2-4; D might be TRBD2 (5 bases). The chain's CDR3 is CASSLTGTKNIQYF. DNA for the CDR3: TGTGCCAGCAGCTTAACGGGAACCAAAAACATTCAGTACTTC. The full variable domain, completed using reference TRBV5-6 and TRBJ2-4, is DAGVTQSPTHLIKTRGQQVTLRCSPKSGHDTVSWYQQALGQGPQFIFQYYEEEERQRGNFPDRFSGHQFPNYSSELNVNALLLGDSALYLCASSLTGTKNIQYFGAGTRLSVL.